Shown below are 9 T cell receptor beta chains from a single sample sequenced in a study of T cell repertoires in cytomegalovirus infection. TCRdb recomputed calls from the reads with MiXCR, one row per CDR3 protein. The sample consists of a few hundred thousand distinct CDR3 sequences, 22% of them appearing once. No antigen has been assigned to these receptors. Sequenced material: cultured PBMCs, taken from culture after CMV antigen stimulation. The origin of the receptors is a human donor in good health (CMV status not recorded). Some clones in this sample may be carry-over from other donors' samples.

This clonotype was picked up a small number of times. V usage is TRBV11-2 and J usage is TRBJ2-5; 7 bases map to TRBD2. V gave up 0 bases and J gave up 4 bases; unmatched junction bases: 5. The CDR3 spans 15 residues. Germline-derived CDR1 and CDR2 are SGHAT and FQNNGV. In DNA form, the CDR3 reads TGTGCCAGCAGCTTAGATTGGGCTAGCGGAGAGACCCAGTACTTC. Amino acids: CASSLDWASGETQYF. Complete variable domain (other parts from reference TRBV11-2 and TRBJ2-5): EAGVAQSPRYKIIEKRQSVAFWCNPISGHATLYWYQQILGQGPKLLIQFQNNGVVDDSQLPKDRFSAERLKGVDSTLKIQPAKLEDSAVYLCASSLDWASGETQYFGPGTRLLVL.

The chain joins TRBV11-2 to TRBJ2-7; 10 positions match TRBD1. The CDR3 runs 15 residues. V lost 5 bases to trimming and J lost 0 bases; unmatched junction nucleotides: 4. Germline-derived CDR1 and CDR2 are SGHAT and FQNNGV. The CDR3 region has the DNA TGTGCCAGCAGCCTGGGACAGGGGAGCTCCTACGAGCAGTACGTC. This gives the protein CASSLGQGSSYEQYV.

Notes on this clonotype: The junction departs from germline at one end; a sequencing error may be responsible. The V call is TRBV6-1, the J call TRBJ2-7; TRBD1 matches at 8 bases. This CDR3 has 15 residues. Germline V gene lookup returns CDR1 MNHNS and CDR2 SASEGT. The CDR3 sequence: CASREAGGLSYEQYF. The CDR3 DNA follows: TGTGCCAGCAGAGAAGCAGGGGGCCTCTCCTACGAGCAGTACTTC.

This chain's CDR3 is CASSSGVTYEQYF. CDR3 coding DNA: TGTGCCAGCAGTTCAGGGGTCACCTACGAGCAGTACTTC. The V and J genes are TRBV28 and TRBJ2-7, with a weak D call TRBD1 (6 bases). The germline V and J ends were trimmed by 4 bases and 2 bases, with 9 bases remaining between them. This CDR3 is built from 13 residues. Germline lookup yields CDR1 MDHEN and CDR2 SYDVKM.

The chain has TRBV19 and TRBJ2-1; D not certain. CDR1 is LNHDA, CDR2 SQIVND, per germline (reference sequence). The V and J ends lost 4 bases and 4 bases respectively, with 17 bases between them. This CDR3 spans 16 amino acids. DNA for the CDR3: TGTGCCAGTAGTACGTATGTGGCCCAGATGTACAATGAGCAGTTCTTC. Its protein product is CASSTYVAQMYNEQFF. Drawing the rest from reference TRBV19 and TRBJ2-1, the complete variable domain is DGGITQSPKYLFRKEGQNVTLSCEQNLNHDAMYWYRQDPGQGLRLIYYSQIVNDFQKGDIAEGYSVSREKKESFPLTVTSAQKNPTAFYLCASSTYVAQMYNEQFFGPGTRLTVL.

DNA of the CDR3: TGTGCCAGCAGCTCGGCTCGAGATACGCAGTATTTT. Its translation: CASSSARDTQYF. This chain joins TRBV11-1 and TRBJ2-3; no definite D call. The CDR3 length is 12 residues. With 4 bases removed from V and 5 bases from J, the gap between germline ends came to 7 bases. Germline CDR1 SGHAT, CDR2 FQDESV (reference sequence).

The V gene is TRBV19, the J gene TRBJ2-3; the D gene could be TRBD1 or TRBD2 (5 bases each). V lost 4 bases and J lost 3, with 20 bases in between. CDR3 length: 17 residues. Germline loops: CDR1 LNHDA, CDR2 SQIVND (reference sequence). The CDR3 loop is CASSTPEGRGVTDTQYF. CDR3 nucleotides: TGTGCCAGTAGTACACCTGAGGGACGGGGAGTAACAGATACGCAGTATTTT.

This clonotype has at least ten counts. The J gene is TRBJ1-4, the V gene TRBV7-2; maybe TRBD1 (5 bases). There are 15 residues in the CDR3. CDR1 is SGHTA and CDR2 is FQGNSA in the germline V gene. V was pared by 5 bases and J by 2 bases, with 12 bases between. CDR3 amino acids: CASSAAGRTNEKLFF. As DNA, the CDR3 is TGTGCCAGCAGCGCCGCAGGGAGGACTAATGAAAAACTGTTTTTT.

Many counts were recorded for this clonotype. The chain carries TRBV12-3 or TRBV12-4 and TRBJ1-1; 7 bases match TRBD1. This CDR3 comprises 19 residues. Losses at the gene ends were 6 bases for V and 0 bases for J; bases not matched to a gene: 19. CDR3 amino acids: CASRRGFQGVLRLNTEAFF. The CDR3 DNA follows: TGTGCCAGCAGACGTGGGTTTCAGGGGGTCCTTAGGCTGAACACTGAAGCTTTCTTT.